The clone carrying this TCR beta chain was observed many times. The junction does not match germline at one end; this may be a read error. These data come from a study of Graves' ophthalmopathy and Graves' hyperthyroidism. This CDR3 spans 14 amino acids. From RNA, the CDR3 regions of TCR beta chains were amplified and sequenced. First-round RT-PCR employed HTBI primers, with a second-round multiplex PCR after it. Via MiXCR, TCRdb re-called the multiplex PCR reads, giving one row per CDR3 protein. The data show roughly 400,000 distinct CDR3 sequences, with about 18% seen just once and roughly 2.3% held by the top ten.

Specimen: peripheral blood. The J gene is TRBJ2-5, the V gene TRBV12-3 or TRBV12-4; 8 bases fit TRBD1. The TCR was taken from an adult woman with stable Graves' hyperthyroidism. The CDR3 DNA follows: TGTGCCAGCAGCTTAGGACAGGGAAAAGAGACCCAGTACTTC. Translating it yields CASSLGQGKETQYF.